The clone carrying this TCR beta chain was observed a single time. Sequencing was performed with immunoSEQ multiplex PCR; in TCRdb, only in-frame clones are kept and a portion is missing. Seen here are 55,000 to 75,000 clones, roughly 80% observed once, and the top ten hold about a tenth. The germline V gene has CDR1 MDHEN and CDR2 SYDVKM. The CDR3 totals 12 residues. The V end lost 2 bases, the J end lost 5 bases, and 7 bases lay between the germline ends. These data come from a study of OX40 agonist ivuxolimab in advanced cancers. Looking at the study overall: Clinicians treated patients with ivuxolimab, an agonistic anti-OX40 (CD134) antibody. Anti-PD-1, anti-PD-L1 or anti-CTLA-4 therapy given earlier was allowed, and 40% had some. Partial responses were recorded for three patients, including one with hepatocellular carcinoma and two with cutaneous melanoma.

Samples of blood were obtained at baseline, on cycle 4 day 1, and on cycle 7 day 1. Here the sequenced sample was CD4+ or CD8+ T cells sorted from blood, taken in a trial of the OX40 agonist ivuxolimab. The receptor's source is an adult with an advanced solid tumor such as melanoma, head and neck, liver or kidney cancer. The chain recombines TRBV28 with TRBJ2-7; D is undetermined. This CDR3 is CASSLSNDEQYF. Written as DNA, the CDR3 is TGTGCCAGCAGTTTAAGCAACGACGAGCAGTACTTC.